This T cell receptor (beta chain) emerged from a study of technical replicates of blood from a handful of donors. This table comes from immunoSEQ multiplex PCR, and its TCRdb copy is limited to in-frame clones, with some not included. The sample carries tens of thousands of clones, roughly 90% recorded once. The ends were cut back, 4 bases at V and 3 bases at J, with 19 bases in the middle. The CDR3 consists of 16 residues. The V gene's germline CDR1 is MNHNS and CDR2 SASEGT. V and J are TRBV6-1 and TRBJ2-7; weak D call: TRBD2 (5 bases). The sample was PBMCs. The receptor comes from a human donor in good health. Some clones in this sample may be carry-over from other donors' samples. CDR3 in DNA: TGTGCCAGCAGTGCCACCACGGGGAGTACCAACTACGAGCAGTACTTC. This translates into CASSATTGSTNYEQYF.